A selection of T cell receptor beta chains follows, all from one sample in a study of T cells of healthy individuals. From the 5' RACE reads, TCRdb called clonotypes with MiXCR, one entry per CDR3 protein. This table holds some 82,000 distinct CDR3 sequences, 5% found once. The receptors were sampled from a female donor in good health. CDR3s include the opening cysteine and the closing phenylalanine or tryptophan. D genes are given only for firm matches. Clone sizes are given selectively: once, few, many, or a class where the clone is expanded.

d_gene	abundance	v_gene	j_gene	CDR3aa	CDR3nt
NA	NA	TRBV20-1	TRBJ1-5	CSARRIAGKDQPQHF	TGCAGTGCTAGGAGGATTGCAGGGAAAGATCAGCCCCAGCATTTT
NA	NA	TRBV29-1	TRBJ1-2	CSVEDLTANYGYTF	TGCAGCGTTGAAGATCTAACAGCTAACTATGGCTACACCTTC
NA	many	TRBV2	TRBJ2-6	CASSEFSQAGANVLTF	TGTGCCAGCAGTGAATTTTCTCAGGCTGGGGCCAACGTCCTGACTTTC
NA	NA	TRBV25-1	TRBJ1-1	CASSEVGEAFF	TGTGCCAGCAGTGAGGTGGGAGAAGCTTTCTTT
NA	NA	TRBV4-3	TRBJ2-1	CASSQEVANYNEQFF	TGCGCCAGCAGCCAAGAGGTAGCGAACTACAATGAGCAGTTCTTC
NA	many	TRBV6-5	TRBJ2-1	CASSYSRKGWSEQFF	TGTGCCAGCAGTTACTCCCGCAAGGGGTGGAGTGAGCAGTTCTTC
NA	many	TRBV19	TRBJ2-4	CASSTSFRNIQYF	TGTGCCAGTAGTACTAGTTTCAGAAACATTCAGTACTTC
NA	many	TRBV6-2/TRBV6-3	TRBJ2-7	CASSYSKDPDEQYF	TGTGCCAGCAGTTACTCTAAGGATCCCGACGAGCAGTACTTC
NA	many	TRBV27	TRBJ2-3	CASSQQADTQYF	TGTGCCAGCAGTCAACAAGCAGATACGCAGTATTTT
NA	few	TRBV27	TRBJ2-1	CASSSVVHNEQFF	TGTGCCAGCAGTTCCGTGGTTCACAATGAGCAGTTCTTC
NA	few	TRBV9	TRBJ2-1	CASSVDDSNYNEQFF	TGTGCCAGCAGCGTAGATGACAGTAACTACAATGAGCAGTTCTTC
NA	many	TRBV4-1	TRBJ1-3	CASSRGQSSGNTIYF	TGCGCCAGCAGCCGCGGACAGAGCTCTGGAAACACCATATATTTT
NA	NA	TRBV28	TRBJ1-5	CASSLPLPRTAPAKGPQHF	TGTGCCAGCAGTCTACCCCTCCCCCGGACAGCGCCCGCAAAGGGGCCCCAGCATTTT
NA	many	TRBV20-1	TRBJ1-3	CSARDKRLNSGNTIYF	TGCAGTGCTAGAGATAAGCGACTGAACTCTGGAAACACCATATATTTT
NA	many	TRBV12-3/TRBV12-4	TRBJ2-2	CASSLGGRGELFF	TGTGCCAGCAGTTTGGGTGGTCGCGGGGAGCTGTTTTTT
TRBD2	many	TRBV7-3	TRBJ2-7	CASSPTGGAPYEQYF	TGTGCCAGCAGCCCAACGGGGGGGGCCCCCTACGAGCAGTACTTC
TRBD1	many	TRBV7-2	TRBJ1-4	CASSRGQGEEKLFF	TGTGCCAGCAGCCGGGGACAGGGAGAGGAAAAACTGTTTTTT
NA	many	TRBV29-1	TRBJ1-2	CSVEQGDLSYTF	TGCAGCGTTGAACAGGGTGACCTGAGCTACACCTTC
TRBD1	few	TRBV19	TRBJ1-5	CASKQPGGTEPQHF	TGTGCCAGTAAGCAACCAGGGGGCACGGAGCCCCAGCATTTT
NA	many	TRBV24-1	TRBJ2-7	CATSDSAQGEDWEQYF	TGTGCCACCAGTGATTCGGCACAGGGAGAGGATTGGGAGCAGTACTTC
TRBD2	many	TRBV5-1	TRBJ2-5	CASSPAAGGGQETQYF	TGCGCCAGCAGCCCTGCAGCGGGAGGAGGGCAAGAGACCCAGTACTTC
TRBD2	NA	TRBV7-2	TRBJ2-2	CASSRTRQTSGVNTGELFF	TGTGCCAGCAGTCGGACACGGCAGACTAGCGGGGTGAACACCGGGGAGCTGTTTTTT
TRBD2	NA	TRBV15	TRBJ2-3	CATSTIAGGGDTQYF	TGTGCCACCAGCACCATAGCGGGGGGGGGAGATACGCAGTATTTT
NA	NA	TRBV11-2	TRBJ2-6	CASSTGQVVTSGANVLTF	TGTGCCAGCAGCACGGGACAAGTGGTCACCTCTGGGGCCAACGTCCTGACTTTC
NA	NA	TRBV25-1	TRBJ1-6	CASSGGTNYNSPLHF	TGTGCCAGCAGTGGGGGGACAAATTATAATTCACCCCTCCACTTT
NA	NA	TRBV12-3/TRBV12-4	TRBJ2-1	CASSLTSYNEQFF	TGTGCCAGCAGTCTGACTTCCTACAATGAGCAGTTCTTC
NA	few	TRBV28	TRBJ1-4	CASSSQRRGGEKLFF	TGTGCCAGCAGTTCCCAGAGGAGGGGAGGTGAAAAACTGTTTTTT
NA	NA	TRBV15	TRBJ1-1	CATSRGQPNTEAFF	TGTGCCACCAGCAGGGGACAACCGAACACTGAAGCTTTCTTT
NA	few	TRBV12-3/TRBV12-4	TRBJ1-4	CASSLADGEKLFF	TGTGCCAGCAGTTTAGCGGATGGTGAAAAACTGTTTTTT
NA	many	TRBV20-1	TRBJ2-1	CSERRGFSYNEQFF	TGCAGTGAGAGACGGGGATTCTCCTACAATGAGCAGTTCTTC
NA	many	TRBV27	TRBJ1-6	CASSLSSIISPLHF	TGTGCCAGCAGTTTATCCTCAATAATCTCACCCCTCCACTTT
TRBD1	many	TRBV11-1	TRBJ2-1	CASSRRGRGEQFF	TGTGCCAGCAGTCGAAGGGGGCGCGGTGAGCAGTTCTTC
NA	many	TRBV7-9	TRBJ1-2	CASSPASGSHGYTF	TGTGCCAGCAGCCCTGCCTCGGGGTCCCATGGCTACACCTTC
NA	many	TRBV12-3/TRBV12-4	TRBJ1-5	CASSLGISGNQPQHF	TGTGCCAGCAGTCTCGGGATTTCGGGAAATCAGCCCCAGCATTTT
NA	many	TRBV12-3/TRBV12-4	TRBJ2-1	CASSQGLGEFF	TGTGCCAGCAGTCAGGGACTCGGGGAGTTCTTC
TRBD2	few	TRBV12-3/TRBV12-4	TRBJ2-3	CASRITSGDRTDTQYF	TGTGCCAGCCGGATAACTAGCGGAGATCGCACAGATACGCAGTATTTT
NA	NA	TRBV20-1	TRBJ1-1	CSAREAGRWTEAFF	TGCAGTGCTAGAGAGGCAGGGAGGTGGACTGAAGCTTTCTTT
NA	NA	TRBV6-6	TRBJ1-2	CASSYYRDGGGYTF	TGTGCCAGCAGTTACTACAGGGACGGAGGCGGCTACACCTTC